This is a list of T cell receptor beta chains from one sample in a study of blood T cell repertoires in COVID-19. TCRdb's table, derived via immunoSEQ multiplex PCR, lists solely in-frame clones and lacks some. This sample yields 140,000 or so clones, of which over 75% are seen a single time; 1.5% to 2% belongs to the top ten. Sequencing was done on a sample of peripheral blood. Receptors originate from a man in his 70s with acute or convalescent COVID-19. The CDR3 runs from the conserved cysteine through the conserved F or W. D genes are given only for firm matches. Clone size is not always given. Where it is, it says once, few, many or a class for expanded clones.

J,size,D,length,V,CDR3,DNA
TRBJ1-1,NA,NA,13,TRBV30,CAWMRMVNTEAFF,TGTGCCTGGATGAGGATGGTGAACACTGAAGCTTTCTTT
TRBJ1-2,NA,TRBD1,15,TRBV27,CASTRDRAANYGYTF,TGTGCCAGCACTAGAGACAGGGCCGCTAACTATGGCTACACCTTC
TRBJ2-2,NA,NA,16,TRBV5-1,CASSLGGRGGTGELFF,TGCGCCAGCAGCCTTGGAGGGCGGGGTGGCACCGGGGAGCTGTTTTTT
TRBJ2-7,once,NA,14,TRBV11-2,CASSPLVGRHEQYF,TGTGCCAGCAGCCCCCTAGTGGGGCGCCACGAGCAGTACTTC
TRBJ1-2,once,NA,11,TRBV20-1,CSARDPPGYTF,TGCAGTGCTAGAGACCCCCCAGGCTACACCTTC
TRBJ2-7,NA,TRBD1,16,TRBV6-6,CASSYSTSGTGGEQYF,TGTGCCAGCAGTTACTCGACTTCAGGGACAGGAGGCGAGCAGTACTTC
TRBJ2-3,NA,NA,19,TRBV4-2,CASSQDTLTGRPSTDTQYF,TGTGCCAGCAGCCAAGATACATTGACGGGGAGACCTAGCACAGATACGCAGTATTTT
TRBJ1-3,NA,TRBD1,17,TRBV30,CAWRPDRALFSGNTIYF,TGTGCCTGGAGACCCGACAGGGCCCTCTTCTCTGGAAACACCATATATTTT
TRBJ1-2,NA,NA,14,TRBV19,CASSIGEGPYGYTF,TGTGCCAGTAGTATAGGGGAGGGGCCCTATGGCTACACCTTC
TRBJ1-1,NA,TRBD1,17,TRBV27,CASSRSQTGGRNTEAFF,TGTGCCAGCAGTCGCAGTCAGACAGGGGGGAGGAACACTGAAGCTTTCTTT
TRBJ2-2,once,TRBD1,14,TRBV10-3,CASTGGWGTGELFF,TGTGCCTCGACAGGGGGTTGGGGCACCGGGGAGCTGTTTTTT
TRBJ2-7,NA,TRBD2,13,TRBV24-1,CATSDSGGPEQYF,TGTGCCACCAGTGATTCGGGAGGTCCCGAGCAGTACTTC
TRBJ2-1,NA,NA,13,TRBV7-6,CASSLEDFNEQFF,TGTGCCAGCAGCTTAGAAGACTTCAATGAGCAGTTCTTC
TRBJ1-5,NA,TRBD1,15,TRBV6-5,CASSYSGQLNQPQHF,TGTGCCAGCAGTTACTCGGGACAGCTAAATCAGCCCCAGCATTTT
TRBJ1-2,NA,TRBD1,16,TRBV20-1,CSASLFVRTGGDGYTF,TGCAGTGCTAGTTTGTTCGTCAGGACAGGGGGCGACGGCTACACCTTC
TRBJ2-5,NA,TRBD1,19,TRBV30,CAWNRGTGGLSGPQETQYF,TGTGCCTGGAATAGGGGGACAGGGGGTCTAAGCGGCCCACAAGAGACCCAGTACTTC
TRBJ1-2,once,TRBD1,15,TRBV5-4,CASRSGTGSNYGYTF,TGTGCCAGCAGGTCCGGGACAGGGTCTAACTATGGCTACACCTTC
TRBJ1-5,once,TRBD1,15,TRBV2,CASGPRTGLDQPQHF,TGTGCCAGCGGCCCAAGGACAGGGCTCGACCAGCCCCAGCATTTT
TRBJ1-2,NA,NA,15,TRBV5-1,CASSLEAQVNYGYTF,TGCGCCAGCAGCTTGGAGGCACAGGTTAACTATGGCTACACCTTC
TRBJ1-2,NA,NA,14,TRBV5-1,CASSFGGENYGYTF,TGCGCCAGCTCCTTCGGGGGGGAAAACTATGGCTACACCTTC
TRBJ1-1,NA,TRBD1,13,TRBV29-1,CSVSWYRGEQAFF,TGCAGCGTTTCTTGGTACAGGGGAGAGCAGGCTTTCTTT
TRBJ2-7,NA,NA,16,TRBV7-2,CASSVGQGLSSYEQYF,TGTGCCAGCAGCGTGGGGCAAGGCCTGAGCTCCTACGAGCAGTACTTC
TRBJ2-3,once,TRBD2,15,TRBV5-1,CASSASSGPTDTQYF,TGCGCCAGCAGCGCTTCTAGCGGACCCACAGATACGCAGTATTTT
TRBJ1-1,once,TRBD1,13,TRBV12-3/TRBV12-4,CASSRTGLPEAFF,TGTGCCAGCAGCCGGACAGGTCTGCCTGAAGCTTTCTTT
TRBJ2-3,NA,TRBD2,15,TRBV30,CAWSLWGGNTDTQYF,TGTGCCTGGAGTTTGTGGGGGGGGAACACAGATACGCAGTATTTT
TRBJ2-2,NA,NA,15,TRBV5-1,CASSLSAGNPGELFF,TGCGCCAGCAGCTTGAGCGCAGGGAATCCCGGGGAGCTGTTTTTT
TRBJ2-1,NA,TRBD2,12,TRBV9,CASSVTSHEQFF,TGTGCCAGCAGCGTGACTAGCCATGAGCAGTTCTTC
TRBJ2-7,NA,TRBD1,13,TRBV2,CASSPRDRGEQYF,TGTGCCAGCAGCCCACGGGACAGGGGCGAGCAGTACTTC
TRBJ1-4,NA,TRBD1,15,TRBV3-1/TRBV3-2,CASSLSGQGSEKLFF,TGTGCCAGCAGCTTATCCGGACAGGGTAGTGAAAAACTGTTTTTT
TRBJ1-3,NA,NA,16,TRBV15,CATSREHPSSGNTIYF,TGTGCCACCAGCAGAGAACACCCAAGCTCTGGAAACACCATATATTTT
TRBJ1-4,NA,NA,12,TRBV28,CASRQRNEKLFF,TGTGCCAGCAGACAGAGAAATGAAAAACTGTTTTTT
TRBJ1-5,NA,NA,15,TRBV7-9,CASSLDTGNNQPQHF,TGTGCCAGCAGCTTGGACACAGGGAACAATCAGCCCCAGCATTTT
TRBJ2-1,NA,NA,12,TRBV7-9,CATEGLSNEQFF,TGTGCCACCGAAGGACTTTCAAATGAGCAGTTCTTC